A single sample is the source of the 28 T cell receptor beta chains below, sequenced in a study of post-analysis software for immune sequencing data. The study, taken as a whole, reports: A few TRBV segments, TRBV5-6, TRBV5-1 and TRBV20-1 among them, were found more frequent in patients than controls.

For these receptors, no antigen is known. Prepared TCR beta cDNA libraries contained unique molecular identifiers. Using its own MiXCR run on the PCR reads, TCRdb lists one record per CDR3 protein. Of approximately 660,000 distinct CDR3 sequences in the sample, 59% were seen once. Specimen: blood. These receptors were taken from a girl aged 2 to 10 with multiple sclerosis.

This chain connects TRBV10-1 to TRBJ1-2, with 7 bases identical to TRBD1. V was clipped by 4 bases and J by 4 bases; unmatched bases: 21. This CDR3 is built from 19 residues. CDR1 WNHNN and CDR2 SYGVQD come from the germline V gene (reference sequence). The DNA of the CDR3 is TGCGCCAGCAGTGGATACACTATGGGACAGAGACAAGACCTCTATGGCTACACCTTC. It codes for CASSGYTMGQRQDLYGYTF.

V usage is TRBV10-1 and J usage is TRBJ1-5; a weak D match, TRBD1 (5 bases). The CDR3 loop spans 16 amino acids. Trimming left V 3 bases short and J 4 bases short, with 16 bases between. Germline CDR1 and CDR2: WNHNN and SYGVQD (reference sequence). DNA of the CDR3: TGCGCCAGCAGTGACATCGGGTCCAGGGATAATCAGCCCCAGCATTTT. It translates to CASSDIGSRDNQPQHF.

The V and J genes are TRBV12-3 or TRBV12-4 and TRBJ2-1; a possible D gene is TRBD1 (6 bases). The V end lost 6 bases, the J end lost 5 bases, and 14 bases lay between the germline ends. There are 14 residues in the CDR3. CDR3 amino acids: CASRPWDNNNEQFF. CDR3 nucleotide sequence: TGTGCCAGCAGGCCCTGGGACAATAACAATGAGCAGTTCTTC.

This chain connects TRBV29-1 to TRBJ2-2; the match to TRBD1 covers 7 bases. Germline V CDR1 and CDR2: SQVTM, ANQGSEA. J gave up 3 bases and V 5 bases, and 6 bases lay outside the gene matches. CDR3 length: 14 amino acids. CDR3 nucleotide sequence: TGCAGCGTTTCAAGGGGGCTGGACACCGGGGAGCTGTTTTTT. As protein: CSVSRGLDTGELFF.

In DNA form, the CDR3 reads TGCAGTGCTACCGGGACTAGCGGGGTGAATGAGCAGTTCTTC. It specifies CSATGTSGVNEQFF. This rearrangement joins TRBV20-1 to TRBJ2-1; TRBD2 agrees at 13 bases. The length of the CDR3 is 14 residues. The germline V gene encodes CDR1 DFQATT and CDR2 SNEGSKA (reference sequence). V dropped 4 bases and J dropped 7; count of bases not matched to a gene: 4.

This clonotype has more than one count but fewer than ten. The chain joins TRBV6-5 to TRBJ1-2, with 7 bases lining up with TRBD1. CDR3 length: 11 residues. With V trimmed by 9 bases and J by 9 bases, 7 bases remained unmatched. Germline V gives CDR1 MNHEY, CDR2 SVGAGI. The CDR3 here is CASYRGLSYTF. The CDR3 DNA reads as TGTGCCAGTTACAGGGGCCTGAGCTACACCTTC.

The V gene is TRBV27, the J gene TRBJ2-3; 8 bases align to TRBD2. Trimming removed 5 bases from V and 2 bases from J; junction bases left unmatched: 12. CDR1 is MNHEY, CDR2 SMNVEV, per germline (reference sequence). The CDR3 runs to 17 residues. The CDR3 protein is CASSVNRLARPTDTQYF. CDR3 in DNA: TGTGCCAGCAGTGTGAACCGACTAGCGCGCCCCACAGATACGCAGTATTTT.

V is TRBV5-1 and J is TRBJ1-1; D is unresolved. CDR3 length equals 15 residues. V was clipped by 0 bases and J by 0 bases, with 9 bases between them. Germline-derived CDR1 and CDR2 are SGHRS and YFSETQ. CDR3 amino acids: CASSLAGTMNTEAFF. CDR3 nucleotides: TGCGCCAGCAGCTTGGCGGGCACCATGAACACTGAAGCTTTCTTT.

The gene calls are TRBV7-8 and TRBJ1-5, with TRBD1 as a possible D gene (6 bases). Deletions cut 6 bases from V and 6 bases from J, with 21 bases between. Germline V gene sequence: CDR1 SGHVS, CDR2 FQNEAQ. The CDR3 runs 16 residues. CDR3 DNA sequence: TGTGCCAGCAGTTCATTAGGGGGGAACGTACGTCAGCCCCAGCATTTT. It codes for CASSSLGGNVRQPQHF. Based on the CDR3 plus reference TRBV7-8 and TRBJ1-5, the full variable domain is GAGVSQSPRYKVAKRGQDVALRCDPISGHVSLFWYQQALGQGPEFLTYFQNEAQLDKSGLPSDRFFAERPEGSVSTLKIQRTQQEDSAVYLCASSSLGGNVRQPQHFGDGTRLSIL.

The chain uses TRBV6-2 or TRBV6-3 and TRBJ2-1; D may be TRBD1 or TRBD2 (5 bases each). Germline CDR1 and CDR2: MNHEY and SVGEGT. The V end lost 4 bases, the J end lost 4 bases, and 11 bases lay between the germline ends. The CDR3 loop spans 14 amino acids. In DNA, the CDR3 is TGTGCCAGCAGTTCTACGGGACCTTACAATGAGCAGTTCTTC. As protein: CASSSTGPYNEQFF.

The J gene is TRBJ2-7, the V gene TRBV12-3 or TRBV12-4; 7 nucleotides align to TRBD1. The CDR3 consists of 14 residues. V lost 6 bases and J lost 6; bases outside the gene matches: 11. The CDR3 region is CASSKRQGLGEQYF. The DNA of the CDR3 is TGTGCCAGCAGCAAGCGACAGGGCCTCGGCGAGCAGTACTTC.

This clonotype showed up just a few times. The chain couples TRBV7-2 to TRBJ1-6, with D perhaps matching TRBD1 (5 bases). From germline, CDR1 is SGHTA and CDR2 FQGNSA. Trimming took 2 bases from V and 8 from J, leaving 16 bases between them. The CDR3 is 16 amino acids. The CDR3 is CASSLNQGGWDSPLHF. CDR3 DNA sequence: TGTGCCAGCAGCTTAAATCAGGGTGGGTGGGATTCACCCCTCCACTTT. Combining the CDR3 with reference TRBV7-2 and TRBJ1-6 gives the whole variable domain GAGVSQSPSNKVTEKGKDVELRCDPISGHTALYWYRQSLGQGLEFLIYFQGNSAPDKSGLPSDRFSAERTGGSVSTLTIQRTQQEDSAVYLCASSLNQGGWDSPLHFGNGTRLTVT.

This clonotype was found a few times. The chain joins TRBV4-1 to TRBJ2-7; weak D call: TRBD2 (6 bases). The CDR3 extends over 15 amino acids. The V and J ends lost 0 bases and 2 bases respectively, with 11 bases between them. Germline CDR1 reads MGHRA; CDR2 reads YSYEKL. For the CDR3, the DNA is TGCGCCAGCAGCCAAGAGGAGGGAAGGGCCTACGAGCAGTACTTC. As protein: CASSQEEGRAYEQYF.

V and J are TRBV9 and TRBJ2-3; TRBD1 might be the D (7 bases). The CDR3 runs 16 residues. The V gene's germline CDR1 is SGDLS and CDR2 YYNGEE. V was clipped by 0 bases and J by 2 bases, with 13 bases between them. CDR3 nucleotide sequence: TGTGCCAGCAGCGTAGCCGGCAGGGGGGACACAGATACGCAGTATTTT. This sequence encodes CASSVAGRGDTDTQYF. Filled out from reference TRBV9 and TRBJ2-3, the complete variable domain reads DSGVTQTPKHLITATGQRVTLRCSPRSGDLSVYWYQQSLDQGLQFLIQYYNGEERAKGNILERFSAQQFPDLHSELNLSSLELGDSALYFCASSVAGRGDTDTQYFGPGTRLTVL.

The chain joins TRBV2 to TRBJ2-1; 11 nucleotides align to TRBD2. Matching the DNA end better, TRBJ2-7 makes the J call doubtful. The CDR3 is made up of 15 amino acids. Germline CDR1 SNHLY, CDR2 FYNNEI. The CDR3 here is CASSLAGGTYNEQYF. The CDR3 DNA sequence: TGTGCCAGCAGTTTAGCGGGAGGGACCTACAATGAGCAGTACTTC.

This clonotype was counted only a few times. The V gene is TRBV4-1, the J gene TRBJ2-7; 8 nucleotides agree with TRBD1. The V gene's germline CDR1 is MGHRA and CDR2 YSYEKL. The CDR3 is made up of 17 amino acids. Trimming removed 3 bases from V and 2 bases from J; junction bases left unmatched: 12. The CDR3 reads CASSQAYLQGDPYEQYF. The CDR3, as DNA: TGCGCCAGCAGCCAGGCCTACCTACAGGGGGACCCCTACGAGCAGTACTTC.

This chain uses TRBV6-5 with TRBJ2-7; D is perhaps TRBD1 (6 bases). Germline loops: CDR1 MNHEY, CDR2 SVGAGI. This CDR3 comprises 13 residues. Trimming removed 10 bases from V and 7 bases from J, with 20 bases in between. CDR3 in amino acids: CATSTGTRWEQYF. The CDR3, as DNA: TGTGCCACCTCTACCGGGACACGGTGGGAGCAGTACTTC.

The V and J genes are TRBV27 and TRBJ2-1, with 7 bases lining up with TRBD1. The CDR3 is 15 residues long. The junction had 2 bases not matched to a gene; V was cut back by 3 bases and J by 0 bases. Germline loops: CDR1 MNHEY, CDR2 SMNVEV (reference sequence). CDR3 DNA sequence: TGTGCCAGCAGTTTCGACAGGGACTCCTACAATGAGCAGTTCTTC. This gives the protein CASSFDRDSYNEQFF.

This clonotype turned up a few times. The rearrangement links TRBV5-1 to TRBJ2-3, with 7 positions matching TRBD2. The germline V gene has CDR1 SGHRS and CDR2 YFSETQ. This CDR3 has 17 amino acids. V shed 0 bases, J shed 2 bases, and the junction held 9 bases outside the gene matches. The CDR3 protein is CASSLAWRTRSTDTQYF. Here the CDR3 DNA reads TGCGCCAGCAGCTTGGCCTGGAGGACTAGGTCCACAGATACGCAGTATTTT.

This chain links TRBV4-2 with TRBJ2-6; a possible D gene is TRBD1 (5 bases). The CDR3 length is 16 residues. Per germline, CDR1 LGHNA and CDR2 YNFKEQ. V gave up 7 bases and J gave up 0 bases, with 13 bases separating them. The CDR3 DNA follows: TGTGCCAGCAAGTTCCTAGACAGCTCTGGGGCCAACGTCCTGACTTTC. Translated, it gives CASKFLDSSGANVLTF.

The V gene is TRBV7-9, the J gene TRBJ2-1; D tentatively fits TRBD1 or TRBD2 (5 bases each). CDR3 length equals 13 residues. Per germline, CDR1 SEHNR and CDR2 FQNEAQ (reference sequence). V gave up 7 bases and J gave up 4 bases, with 11 bases separating them. CDR3 in amino acids: CASIGTTYNEQFF. Written as DNA, the CDR3 is TGTGCCAGCATCGGGACGACATACAATGAGCAGTTCTTC.

The V and J genes are TRBV15 and TRBJ2-7; D is perhaps TRBD2 (6 bases). This CDR3 has 14 amino acids. Germline V gene data show CDR1 as LNHNV and CDR2 as YYDKDF (reference sequence). Trimming took 5 bases from V and 4 from J, leaving 15 bases between them. The CDR3 here is CATSFRPGEYEQYF. CDR3 nucleotides: TGTGCCACCAGCTTCCGGCCGGGGGAATACGAGCAGTACTTC.

The CDR3 region is CASSLGEFNSDTQYF. CDR3 in DNA: TGTGCCAGCAGCTTGGGAGAGTTTAATTCAGATACGCAGTATTTT. The V and J genes are TRBV5-5 and TRBJ2-3; unclear D gene. CDR1 is SGHKS, CDR2 YYEKEE, per germline (reference sequence). Trimming took 0 bases from V and 4 from J, leaving 12 bases between them. The length of the CDR3 is 15 residues. The complete variable domain, with remaining parts taken from reference TRBV5-5 and TRBJ2-3, reads DAGVTQSPTHLIKTRGQQVTLRCSPISGHKSVSWYQQVLGQGPQFIFQYYEKEERGRGNFPDRFSARQFPNYSSELNVNALLLGDSALYLCASSLGEFNSDTQYFGPGTRLTVL.

This chain joins TRBV3-1 and TRBJ2-1; no definite D call. CDR3 size: 15 residues. Germline V gives CDR1 LGHDT, CDR2 YNNKEL (reference sequence). Trimming pared 4 bases from V and 7 bases from J, leaving 17 bases between. The CDR3 protein is CASSPLVARSNEQFF. The CDR3 DNA sequence: TGTGCCAGCAGCCCATTAGTAGCCCGATCGAATGAGCAGTTCTTC.

The V gene is TRBV7-9, the J gene TRBJ2-5; 10 nucleotides line up with TRBD1. The germline CDR1 and CDR2 sequences are SEHNR and FQNEAQ (reference sequence). CDR3 length: 15 residues. Trimming at V came to 3 bases and at J to 5 bases, leaving 6 bases not matched to a gene. CDR3 nucleotides: TGTGCCAGCAGCTTCGGGACAGGGGACGGGGAGACCCAGTACTTC. Protein sequence: CASSFGTGDGETQYF.

V gene TRBV28 combines with J gene TRBJ2-1; 9 bases match TRBD1. The junction had 4 bases not matched to a gene; V was cut back by 1 base and J by 3 bases. Per the germline V gene, CDR1 is MDHEN and CDR2 is SYDVKM. CDR3 size: 16 residues. CDR3 in amino acids: CASSLSQGAIYNEQFF. CDR3 in DNA: TGTGCCAGCAGTTTATCACAGGGGGCGATCTACAATGAGCAGTTCTTC.

V gene TRBV11-2 combines with J gene TRBJ1-2; maybe TRBD1 (5 bases). Trimming stripped 5 bases from V and 8 bases from J, with 21 bases between. Looked up from germline, CDR1 is SGHAT and CDR2 is FQNNGV. The CDR3 contains 15 residues. The CDR3 is CASSLTGQGTGGYTF. CDR3 nucleotides: TGTGCCAGCAGCCTAACCGGGCAGGGCACGGGAGGCTACACCTTC. The full variable domain, with the rest looked up from reference TRBV11-2 and TRBJ1-2, is EAGVAQSPRYKIIEKRQSVAFWCNPISGHATLYWYQQILGQGPKLLIQFQNNGVVDDSQLPKDRFSAERLKGVDSTLKIQPAKLEDSAVYLCASSLTGQGTGGYTFGSGTRLTVV.

This clonotype was seen ten or more times. The J gene is TRBJ2-5, the V gene TRBV29-1; D not certain. The CDR3 loop spans 9 amino acids. V shed 4 bases and J shed 5 bases, with 2 bases lying between them. Germline CDR1 SQVTM, CDR2 ANQGSEA. The CDR3 reads CSVGETQYF. CDR3 nucleotide sequence: TGCAGCGTTGGGGAGACCCAGTACTTC.